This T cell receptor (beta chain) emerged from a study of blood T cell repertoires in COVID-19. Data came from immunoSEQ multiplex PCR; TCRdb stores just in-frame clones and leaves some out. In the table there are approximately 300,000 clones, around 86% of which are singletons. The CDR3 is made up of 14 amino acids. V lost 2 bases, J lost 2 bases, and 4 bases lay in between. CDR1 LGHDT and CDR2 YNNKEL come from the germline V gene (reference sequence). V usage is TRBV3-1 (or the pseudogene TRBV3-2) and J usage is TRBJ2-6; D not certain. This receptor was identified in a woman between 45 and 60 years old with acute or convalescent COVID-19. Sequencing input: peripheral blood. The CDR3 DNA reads TGTGCCAGCAGCCAATCAGCTGGGGCCAACGTCCTGACTTTC. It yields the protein CASSQSAGANVLTF.